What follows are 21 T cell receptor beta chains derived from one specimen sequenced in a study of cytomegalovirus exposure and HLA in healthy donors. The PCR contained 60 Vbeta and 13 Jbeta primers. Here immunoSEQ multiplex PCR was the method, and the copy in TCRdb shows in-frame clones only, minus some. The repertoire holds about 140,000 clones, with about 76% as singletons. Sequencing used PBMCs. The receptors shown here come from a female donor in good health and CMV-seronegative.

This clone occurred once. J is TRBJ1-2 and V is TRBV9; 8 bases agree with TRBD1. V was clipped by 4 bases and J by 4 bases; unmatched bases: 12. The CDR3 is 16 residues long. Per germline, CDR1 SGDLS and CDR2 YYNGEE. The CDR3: CASSPSGQGAFYGYTF. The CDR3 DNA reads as TGTGCCAGCAGCCCCTCCGGTCAGGGGGCTTTCTATGGCTACACCTTC.

This CDR3 reads CASSDSHSHTTF. The CDR3 DNA reads TGTGCCAGCAGTGATTCGCACTCCCATACGACCTTC. The V gene is TRBV2, the J gene TRBJ1-2, with D uncertain. The CDR3 is 12 amino acids. Germline assignment: CDR1 SNHLY and CDR2 FYNNEI. V was cut by 3 bases and J by 14 bases, with 16 bases left in between. Variable domain in full (rest from reference TRBV2 and TRBJ1-2): EPEVTQTPSHQVTQMGQEVILRCVPISNHLYFYWYRQILGQKVEFLVSFYNNEISEKSEIFDDQFSVERPDGSNFTLKIRSTKLEDSAMYFCASSDSHSHTTFGSGTRLTVV.

CDR3 in amino acids: CASSSGQGAWEKLFF. CDR3 sequence (DNA): TGTGCCAGCAGCAGCGGACAGGGGGCTTGGGAAAAACTGTTTTTT. V gene TRBV5-6 combines with J gene TRBJ1-4; 11 nucleotides align to TRBD1. CDR1 is SGHDT and CDR2 is YYEEEE in the germline V gene. CDR3 length equals 15 residues. The V and J ends lost 4 bases and 8 bases, in that order; junction bases with no gene match: 7.

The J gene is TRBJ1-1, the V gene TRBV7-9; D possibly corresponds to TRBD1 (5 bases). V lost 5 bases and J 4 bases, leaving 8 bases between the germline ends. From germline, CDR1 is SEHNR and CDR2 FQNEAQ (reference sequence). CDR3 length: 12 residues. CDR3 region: CASSQGSTEAFF. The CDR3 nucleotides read TGTGCCAGCAGCCAGGGATCCACTGAAGCTTTCTTT.

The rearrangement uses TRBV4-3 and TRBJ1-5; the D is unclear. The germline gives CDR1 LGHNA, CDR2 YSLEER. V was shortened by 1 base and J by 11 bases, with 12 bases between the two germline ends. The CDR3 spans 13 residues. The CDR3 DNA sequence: TGCGCCAGCAGCCAAGGCGTTTGGGCGACCCAGCATTTT. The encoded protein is CASSQGVWATQHF.

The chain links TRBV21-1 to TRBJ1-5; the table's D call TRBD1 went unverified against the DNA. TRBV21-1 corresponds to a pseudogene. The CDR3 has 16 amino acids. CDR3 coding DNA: TGTGCCAGCACGGGACAGGGGGGAGTAAGCAATCAGCCCCAGCATTTT. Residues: CASTGQGGVSNQPQHF.

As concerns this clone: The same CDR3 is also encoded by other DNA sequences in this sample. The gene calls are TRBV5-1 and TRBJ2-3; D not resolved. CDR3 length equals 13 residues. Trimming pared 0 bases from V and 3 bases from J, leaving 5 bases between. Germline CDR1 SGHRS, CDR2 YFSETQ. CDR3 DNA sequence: TGCGCCAGCAGCTTGGGTCGGACAGATACGCAGTATTTT. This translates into CASSLGRTDTQYF.

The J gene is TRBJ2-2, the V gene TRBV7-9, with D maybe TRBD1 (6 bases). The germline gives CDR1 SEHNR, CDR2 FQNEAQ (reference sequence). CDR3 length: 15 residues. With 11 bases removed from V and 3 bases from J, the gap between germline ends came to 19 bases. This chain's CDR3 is CAGRRQGLDTGELFF. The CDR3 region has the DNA TGTGCCGGGCGTCGTCAGGGGTTGGACACCGGGGAGCTGTTTTTT. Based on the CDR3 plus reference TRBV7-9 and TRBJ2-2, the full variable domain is DTGVSQNPRHKITKRGQNVTFRCDPISEHNRLYWYRQTLGQGPEFLTYFQNEAQLEKSRLLSDRFSAERPKGSFSTLEIQRTEQGDSAMYLCAGRRQGLDTGELFFGEGSRLTVL.

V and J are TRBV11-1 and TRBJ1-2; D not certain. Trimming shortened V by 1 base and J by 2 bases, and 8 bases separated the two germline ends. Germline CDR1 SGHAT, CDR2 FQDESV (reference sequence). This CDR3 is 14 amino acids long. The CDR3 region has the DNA TGTGCCAGCAGCTTAGGGGCCAGGAACTATGGCTACACCTTC. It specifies CASSLGARNYGYTF. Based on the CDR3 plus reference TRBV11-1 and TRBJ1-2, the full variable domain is EAEVAQSPRYKITEKSQAVAFWCDPISGHATLYWYRQILGQGPELLVQFQDESVVDDSQLPKDRFSAERLKGVDSTLKIQPAELGDSAMYLCASSLGARNYGYTFGSGTRLTVV.

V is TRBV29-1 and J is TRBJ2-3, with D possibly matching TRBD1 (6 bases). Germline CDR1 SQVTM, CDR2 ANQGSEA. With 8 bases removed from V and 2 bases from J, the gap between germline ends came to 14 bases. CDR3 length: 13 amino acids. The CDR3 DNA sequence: TGCAGCACGTTACAGGGAAACACAGATACGCAGTATTTT. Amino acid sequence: CSTLQGNTDTQYF.

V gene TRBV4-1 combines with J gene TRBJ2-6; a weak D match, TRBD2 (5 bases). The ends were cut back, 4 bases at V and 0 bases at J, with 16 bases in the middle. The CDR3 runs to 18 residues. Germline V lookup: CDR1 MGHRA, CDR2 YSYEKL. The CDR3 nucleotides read TGCGCCAGCAGCCCCGGGGTTTCGCCCCTCTCTGGGGCCAACGTCCTGACTTTC. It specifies CASSPGVSPLSGANVLTF.

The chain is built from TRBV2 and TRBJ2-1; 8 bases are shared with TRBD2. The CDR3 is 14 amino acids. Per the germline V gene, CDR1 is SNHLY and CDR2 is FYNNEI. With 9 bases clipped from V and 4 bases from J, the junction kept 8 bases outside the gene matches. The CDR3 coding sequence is TGTGCCAGTCGGCGGGAGGAGGCTTACAATGAGCAGTTCTTC. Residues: CASRREEAYNEQFF.

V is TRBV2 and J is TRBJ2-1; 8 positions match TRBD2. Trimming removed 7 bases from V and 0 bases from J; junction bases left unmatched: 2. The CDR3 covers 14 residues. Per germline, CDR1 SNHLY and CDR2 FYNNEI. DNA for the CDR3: TGTGCCAGCAAGAGCGGGAGCTCCTACAATGAGCAGTTCTTC. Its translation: CASKSGSSYNEQFF. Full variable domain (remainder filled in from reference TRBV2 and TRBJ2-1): EPEVTQTPSHQVTQMGQEVILRCVPISNHLYFYWYRQILGQKVEFLVSFYNNEISEKSEIFDDQFSVERPDGSNFTLKIRSTKLEDSAMYFCASKSGSSYNEQFFGPGTRLTVL.

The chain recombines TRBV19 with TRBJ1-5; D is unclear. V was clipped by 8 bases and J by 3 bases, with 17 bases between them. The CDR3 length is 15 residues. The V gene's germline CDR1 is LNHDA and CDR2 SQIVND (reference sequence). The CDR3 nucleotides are TGTGCCAGTCGCCCCCCCCAGGCCTACAATCAGCCCCAGCATTTT. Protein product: CASRPPQAYNQPQHF.

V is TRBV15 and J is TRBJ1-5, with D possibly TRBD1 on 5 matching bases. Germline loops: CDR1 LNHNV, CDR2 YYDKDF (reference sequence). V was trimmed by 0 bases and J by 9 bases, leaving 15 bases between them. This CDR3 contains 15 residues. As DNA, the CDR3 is TGTGCCACCAGCAGAGATACAGGTGAATCAAGGCCCCAGCATTTT. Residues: CATSRDTGESRPQHF.

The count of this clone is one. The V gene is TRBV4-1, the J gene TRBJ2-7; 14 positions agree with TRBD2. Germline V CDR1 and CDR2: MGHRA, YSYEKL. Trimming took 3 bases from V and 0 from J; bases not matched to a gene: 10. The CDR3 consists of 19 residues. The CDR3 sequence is CASSHAPGLAGESSYEQYF. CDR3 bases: TGCGCCAGCAGCCACGCACCGGGACTAGCGGGAGAGTCCTCCTACGAGCAGTACTTC.

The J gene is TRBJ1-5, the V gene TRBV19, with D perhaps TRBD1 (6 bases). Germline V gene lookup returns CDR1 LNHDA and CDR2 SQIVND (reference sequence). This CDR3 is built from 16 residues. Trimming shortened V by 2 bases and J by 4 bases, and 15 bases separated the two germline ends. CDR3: CASSILRYRENQPQHF. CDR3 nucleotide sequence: TGTGCCAGTAGTATACTCCGGTACAGGGAGAATCAGCCCCAGCATTTT.

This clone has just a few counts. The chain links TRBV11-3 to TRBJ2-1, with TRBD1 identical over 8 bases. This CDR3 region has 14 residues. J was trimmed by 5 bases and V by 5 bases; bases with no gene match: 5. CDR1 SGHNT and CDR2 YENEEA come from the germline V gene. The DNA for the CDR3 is TGTGCCAGCAGCAACGACAGGGGTGACAATGAGCAGTTCTTC. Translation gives CASSNDRGDNEQFF. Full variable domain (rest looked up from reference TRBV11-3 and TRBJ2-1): EAGVVQSPRYKIIEKKQPVAFWCNPISGHNTLYWYLQNLGQGPELLIRYENEEAVDDSQLPKDRFSAERLKGVDSTLKIQPAELGDSAVYLCASSNDRGDNEQFFGPGTRLTVL.

In nucleotides, the CDR3 is TGTGCCAGCAGTGAATGGGACAGGGTCTACAATGAGCAGTTCTTC. Translation gives CASSEWDRVYNEQFF. This rearrangement joins TRBV2 to TRBJ2-1; 9 nucleotides match TRBD1. Germline V CDR1 and CDR2: SNHLY, FYNNEI. The CDR3 totals 15 residues. J gave up 3 bases and V 2 bases, and 2 bases lay outside the gene matches.

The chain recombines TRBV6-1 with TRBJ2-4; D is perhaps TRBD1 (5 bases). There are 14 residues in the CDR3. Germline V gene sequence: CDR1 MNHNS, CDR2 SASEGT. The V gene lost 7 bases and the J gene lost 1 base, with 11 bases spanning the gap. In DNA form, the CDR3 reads TGTGCCAGCAATGGGGCAGCGGCCAAAAACATTCAGTACTTC. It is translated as CASNGAAAKNIQYF.

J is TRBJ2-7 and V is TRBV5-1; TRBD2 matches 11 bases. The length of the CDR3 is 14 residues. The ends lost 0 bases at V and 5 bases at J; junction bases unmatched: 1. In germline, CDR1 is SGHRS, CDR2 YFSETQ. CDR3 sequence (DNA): TGCGCCAGCAGCTTGGGGGGACTAGCGGACGAGCAGTACTTC. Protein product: CASSLGGLADEQYF.